The T cell receptor (beta chain) described here comes from a study of blood T cell repertoires in COVID-19. Study details: COVID-19 samples, acute and convalescent, were from the United States, Italy and Spain.

CDR3 length: 16 residues. V dropped 1 base and J dropped 0 bases, with 10 bases sitting between them. Germline V lookup: CDR1 SNHLY, CDR2 FYNNEI. Using immunoSEQ multiplex PCR, the repertoire was profiled, and TCRdb retains in-frame clones only, with some absent. The sample includes 40,000 to 55,000 clones, roughly 84% of them seen just once. The gene calls are TRBV2 and TRBJ1-3; D remains ambiguous. This TCR was sampled from a woman aged 80 or over with acute or convalescent COVID-19. Sequencing used peripheral blood. CDR3 sequence reads: CASSEEASPSGNTIYF. CDR3 nucleotide sequence: TGTGCCAGCAGTGAAGAAGCCTCTCCCTCTGGAAACACCATATATTTT. Based on the CDR3 plus reference TRBV2 and TRBJ1-3, the full variable domain is EPEVTQTPSHQVTQMGQEVILRCVPISNHLYFYWYRQILGQKVEFLVSFYNNEISEKSEIFDDQFSVERPDGSNFTLKIRSTKLEDSAMYFCASSEEASPSGNTIYFGEGSWLTVV.